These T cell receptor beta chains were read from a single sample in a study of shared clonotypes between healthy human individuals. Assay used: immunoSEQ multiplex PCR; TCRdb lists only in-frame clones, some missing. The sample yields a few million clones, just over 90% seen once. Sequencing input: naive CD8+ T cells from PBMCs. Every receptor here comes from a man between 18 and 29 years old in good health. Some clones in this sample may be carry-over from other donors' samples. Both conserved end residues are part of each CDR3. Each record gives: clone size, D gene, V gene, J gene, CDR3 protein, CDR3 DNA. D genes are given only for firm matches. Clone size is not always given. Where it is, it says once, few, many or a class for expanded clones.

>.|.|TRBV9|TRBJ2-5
CASSVVRRETQYF
TGTGCCAGCAGCGTAGTTAGACGGGAGACCCAGTACTTC
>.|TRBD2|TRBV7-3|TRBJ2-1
CASSRMGSGRNEQFF
TGTGCCAGCAGCCGCATGGGAAGCGGGAGAAATGAGCAGTTCTTC
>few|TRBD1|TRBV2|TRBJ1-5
CASQTGFSNQPQHF
TGTGCCAGCCAGACAGGGTTTAGCAATCAGCCCCAGCATTTT
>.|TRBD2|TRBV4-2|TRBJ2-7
CASSQVNSAGESYEQYF
TGTGCCAGCAGCCAAGTAAATTCGGCGGGAGAGTCCTACGAGCAGTACTTC
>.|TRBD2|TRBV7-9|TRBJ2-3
CASSPRGVTDTQYF
TGTGCCAGCAGCCCCCGGGGGGTTACAGATACGCAGTATTTT
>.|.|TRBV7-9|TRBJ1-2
CASSTSRVKGYTF
TGTGCCAGCAGCACCTCAAGGGTGAAAGGCTACACCTTC
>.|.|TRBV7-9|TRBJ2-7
CASSPISSGVPTYEQYF
TGTGCCAGCAGCCCCATCAGTTCAGGGGTACCGACCTACGAGCAGTACTTC
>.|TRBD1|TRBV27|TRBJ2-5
CASSLYGQGGTQYF
TGTGCCAGCAGTTTATATGGACAGGGAGGGACCCAGTACTTC
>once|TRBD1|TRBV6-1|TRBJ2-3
CASSGGTGGTDTQYF
TGTGCCAGCAGTGGCGGGACAGGGGGCACAGATACGCAGTATTTT
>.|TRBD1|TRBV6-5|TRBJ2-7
CASSYQGAENEQYF
TGTGCCAGCAGTTACCAGGGGGCGGAGAACGAGCAGTACTTC
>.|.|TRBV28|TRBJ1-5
CASGIVAEPLYSNQPQHF
TGTGCCAGCGGGATTGTGGCAGAACCTCTTTATAGCAATCAGCCCCAGCATTTT
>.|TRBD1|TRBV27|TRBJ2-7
CASSPRDRGWSEQYF
TGTGCCAGCAGTCCCAGGGACAGGGGGTGGAGTGAGCAGTACTTC
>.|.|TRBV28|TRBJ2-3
CASSYQAGSTDTQYF
TGTGCCAGCAGTTACCAGGCGGGATCCACAGATACGCAGTATTTT
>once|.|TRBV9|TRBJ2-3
CASSEGGGVGDTQYF
TGTGCCAGCAGCGAGGGAGGAGGAGTAGGAGATACGCAGTATTTT
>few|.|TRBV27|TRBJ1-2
CASTHAPQGGYGYTF
TGTGCCAGCACTCACGCCCCGCAGGGAGGCTATGGCTACACCTTC
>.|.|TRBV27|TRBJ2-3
CASTPTSWADTQYF
TGTGCCAGCACCCCGACAAGCTGGGCGGATACGCAGTATTTT
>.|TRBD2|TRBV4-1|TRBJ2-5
CASSQVLAGGETQYF
TGCGCCAGCAGCCAGGTACTAGCGGGAGGGGAGACCCAGTACTTC
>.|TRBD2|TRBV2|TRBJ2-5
CASSSSGRREETQYF
TGTGCCAGCAGTTCTAGCGGGAGGCGGGAGGAGACCCAGTACTTC
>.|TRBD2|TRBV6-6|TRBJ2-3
CASSYQEAGADTQYF
TGTGCCAGCAGTTACCAGGAGGCGGGGGCAGATACGCAGTATTTT
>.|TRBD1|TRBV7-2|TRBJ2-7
CASSSGDSSYEQYF
TGTGCCAGCAGTTCAGGGGACAGCTCCTACGAGCAGTACTTC
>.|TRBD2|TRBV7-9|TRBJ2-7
CASSDLAGVGEATTEQYF
TGTGCCAGCAGCGATCTAGCGGGAGTGGGGGAGGCTACTACCGAGCAGTACTTC
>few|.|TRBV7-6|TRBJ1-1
CASSSPGRAEAFF
TGTGCCAGCAGCTCTCCGGGGCGGGCAGAAGCTTTCTTT
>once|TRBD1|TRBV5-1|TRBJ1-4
CASSFGTGSVDEKLFF
TGCGCCAGCAGCTTCGGGACAGGGTCGGTAGATGAAAAACTGTTTTTT
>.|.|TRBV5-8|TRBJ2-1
CASSSGPSDNEQFF
TGTGCCAGCAGCTCGGGCCCGTCGGACAATGAGCAGTTCTTC
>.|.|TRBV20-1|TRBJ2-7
CSAPGYEQYF
TGCAGTGCGCCAGGGTACGAGCAGTACTTC
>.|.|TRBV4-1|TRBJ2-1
CASSHSRERNEQFF
TGCGCCAGCAGCCATAGCAGGGAGCGAAATGAGCAGTTCTTC
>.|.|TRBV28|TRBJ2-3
CASSWTHSTDTQYF
TGTGCCAGCAGTTGGACACATAGCACAGATACGCAGTATTTT
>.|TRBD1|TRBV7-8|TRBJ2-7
CASSLAGQGAVYEQYF
TGTGCCAGCAGCTTAGCGGGACAGGGGGCGGTGTACGAGCAGTACTTC
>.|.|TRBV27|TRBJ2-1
CASSSWGPFNPEEQFF
TGTGCCAGCAGCTCCTGGGGGCCCTTCAACCCCGAGGAGCAGTTCTTC
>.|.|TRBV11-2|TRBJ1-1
CASSLYDDPEAFF
TGTGCCAGCAGCTTATACGACGACCCTGAAGCTTTCTTT
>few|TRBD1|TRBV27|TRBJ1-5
CASSLAGGGQPQHF
TGTGCCAGCAGTTTAGCAGGAGGGGGCCAGCCCCAGCATTTT
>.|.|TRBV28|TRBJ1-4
CASSFWTEATNEKLFF
TGTGCCAGCAGTTTCTGGACAGAAGCAACTAATGAAAAACTGTTTTTT
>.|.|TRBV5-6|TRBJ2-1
CASSQLNEQFF
TGTGCCAGCAGCCAACTCAATGAGCAGTTCTTC
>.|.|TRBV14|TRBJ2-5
CASSHLSQGQETQYF
TGTGCCAGCAGCCATCTCTCACAGGGCCAAGAGACCCAGTACTTC
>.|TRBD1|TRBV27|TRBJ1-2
CASSFLTGGRYGYTF
TGTGCCAGCAGTTTCCTAACAGGGGGCCGGTATGGCTACACCTTC
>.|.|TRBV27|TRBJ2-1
CASSHTGPNNEQFF
TGTGCCAGCAGCCATACGGGGCCAAACAATGAGCAGTTCTTC
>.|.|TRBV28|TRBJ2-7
CASSRTPVYEQYF
TGTGCCAGCAGTCGGACCCCAGTCTACGAGCAGTACTTC
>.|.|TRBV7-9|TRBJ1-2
CASSLDPGQTWGGYTF
TGTGCCAGCAGCTTAGACCCGGGACAAACCTGGGGAGGCTACACCTTC
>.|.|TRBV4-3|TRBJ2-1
CASSPRDGGGEQFF
TGCGCCAGCAGCCCCCGCGATGGGGGCGGTGAGCAGTTCTTC
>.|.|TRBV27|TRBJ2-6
CASGSFGKEWANVLTF
TGTGCCAGCGGCTCGTTCGGGAAGGAATGGGCCAACGTCCTGACTTTC